Listed below are T cell receptor beta chains from one sample, sequenced in a study of regulatory T cells in long-lasting Graves disease. MiXCR, run by TCRdb on the multiplex PCR reads, gives a single entry per CDR3 protein. The sample gives around 400,000 distinct CDR3 sequences, 23% of which show up once; around 26% is in the top ten. The material was peripheral blood mononuclear cells (PBMCs), obtained when the disease was refractory, from a patient treated with antithyroid drugs. Receptors were obtained from a female donor with Graves disease. CDR3s include the opening cysteine and the closing phenylalanine or tryptophan. D genes are given only for firm matches. Clone size is stated in some rows and not others, as once, few, many or a class when expanded.

J gene,V gene,D gene,clone size,CDR3 DNA,CDR3 protein
TRBJ1-1,TRBV30,NA,NA,TGTGCCTGGATCATGGTGAGGGCTTTCTTT,CAWIMVRAFF
TRBJ1-1,TRBV6-2/TRBV6-3,NA,NA,TGTGCCAGCAGTTATCCGGGGGGAGGGACTGAAGCTTTCTTT,CASSYPGGGTEAFF
TRBJ1-1,TRBV7-2,NA,many,TGTGCCAGCACCAGAGTAGGGAACACTGAAGCTTTCTTT,CASTRVGNTEAFF
TRBJ1-4,TRBV7-2,NA,few,TGTGCCAGCAGCCCCGGGGGGGCAGGGTCCAGAGAAAAACTGTTTTTT,CASSPGGAGSREKLFF
TRBJ2-5,TRBV4-1,TRBD2,NA,TGCGCCAGCAGAAAATCCATAGCGGGGACGGAAGAGACCCAGTACTTC,CASRKSIAGTEETQYF
TRBJ2-4,TRBV7-9,TRBD1,many,TGTGCCAGCAGCACAAGGGACAGCAAAAACATTCAGTACTTC,CASSTRDSKNIQYF
TRBJ1-2,TRBV27,NA,many,TGTGCCAGCAGTCTCTCCGCAGACACGGCTAACTATGGCTACACCTTC,CASSLSADTANYGYTF
TRBJ2-3,TRBV6-1,TRBD2,NA,TGTGCCAGCAGTGACCCGGGACTAGCGGGAGCACCAGATACGCAGTATTTT,CASSDPGLAGAPDTQYF
TRBJ2-1,TRBV12-3/TRBV12-4,NA,NA,TGTGCCAGCAGTCCGATTAAAGGCCTAGGGACCTACAATGAGCAGTTCTTC,CASSPIKGLGTYNEQFF
TRBJ2-7,TRBV12-3/TRBV12-4,TRBD2,NA,TGTGCCAGCAGTTTTATGGCTAGCGGGGTCTACGAGCAGTACTTC,CASSFMASGVYEQYF
TRBJ2-7,TRBV29-1,TRBD1,few,TGCAGCGTTGAGGCCGGGACAGCACCCCACGAGCAGTACTTC,CSVEAGTAPHEQYF
TRBJ1-4,TRBV5-5,NA,NA,TGTGCCAGCAGCTTGGAAGGGAAAACTAATGAAAAACTGTTTTTT,CASSLEGKTNEKLFF
TRBJ1-3,TRBV7-2,TRBD1,NA,TGTGCCAGCAGCCCAGGGGGACAGCGTGGAAACACCATATATTTT,CASSPGGQRGNTIYF
TRBJ2-7,TRBV19,NA,NA,TGTGCCAGTAGTACCGAGGACGGAGCCTACGAGCAGTACTTC,CASSTEDGAYEQYF
TRBJ1-2,TRBV12-3/TRBV12-4,NA,many,TGTGCCAGCCAGCCGGGGGGGACGATACCCTATGGCTACACCTTC,CASQPGGTIPYGYTF
TRBJ1-3,TRBV6-5,NA,few,TGTGCCAGCAGTTACTCGTCCAAGAATGGAAACACCATATATTTT,CASSYSSKNGNTIYF
TRBJ1-2,TRBV2,TRBD1,NA,TGTGCCAGCAGCTCCGGGACAGAGTATGGCTACACCTTC,CASSSGTEYGYTF
TRBJ2-5,TRBV4-3,NA,NA,TGCGCCAGCAGCCAAGAGTACAAAGAGACCCAGTACTTC,CASSQEYKETQYF